This entry features one T cell receptor beta chain sequence. Its antigen is undetermined. The data were obtained in a study of cytomegalovirus exposure and HLA in healthy donors. The overall study: Among the 300 to 450 genotyped donors, 70% to 90% were placed in the Caucasian-associated ancestry cluster.

The study sampled nominally healthy donors, though unrecorded immune exposures were likely. Study-wide findings and caveats: The authors assumed roughly uniform sequencing depth across donors for presence/absence analyses. The classifier was said to identify cytomegalovirus status with high specificity and sensitivity.

Vbeta (60) and Jbeta (13) primers were used in the PCR. TCRdb's table, derived via immunoSEQ multiplex PCR, lists solely in-frame clones and lacks some. The table records over 130,000 clones, 65% to 85% of them present only once. This CDR3 contains 15 residues. Germline values: CDR1 PRHDT, CDR2 FYEKMQ (reference sequence). After removal of 3 bases from V and 2 bases from J, the junction contained 4 bases not matched to a gene. The TCR sequence derives from a male donor in good health and CMV-seronegative. The specimen sequenced was PBMCs. V is TRBV13 and J is TRBJ2-3, with 8 bases matching TRBD2. CDR3 loop: CASSLERGFTDTQYF. In DNA, the CDR3 is TGTGCCAGCAGCTTGGAGCGGGGGTTCACAGATACGCAGTATTTT.